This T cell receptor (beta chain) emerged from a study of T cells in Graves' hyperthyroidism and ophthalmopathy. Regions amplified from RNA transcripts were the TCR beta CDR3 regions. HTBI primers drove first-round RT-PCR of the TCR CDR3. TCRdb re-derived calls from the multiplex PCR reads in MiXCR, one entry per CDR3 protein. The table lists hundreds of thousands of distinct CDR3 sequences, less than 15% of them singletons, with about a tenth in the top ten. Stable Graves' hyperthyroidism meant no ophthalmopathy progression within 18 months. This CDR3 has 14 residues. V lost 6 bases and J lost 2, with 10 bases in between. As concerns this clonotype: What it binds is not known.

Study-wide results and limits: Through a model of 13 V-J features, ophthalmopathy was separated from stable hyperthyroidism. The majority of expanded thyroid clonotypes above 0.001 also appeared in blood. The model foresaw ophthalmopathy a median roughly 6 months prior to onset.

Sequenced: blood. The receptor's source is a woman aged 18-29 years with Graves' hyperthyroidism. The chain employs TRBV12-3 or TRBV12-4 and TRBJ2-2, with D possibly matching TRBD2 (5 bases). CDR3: CASRPRVNTGELFF. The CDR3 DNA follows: TGTGCCAGCAGACCGCGGGTAAACACCGGGGAGCTGTTTTTT.